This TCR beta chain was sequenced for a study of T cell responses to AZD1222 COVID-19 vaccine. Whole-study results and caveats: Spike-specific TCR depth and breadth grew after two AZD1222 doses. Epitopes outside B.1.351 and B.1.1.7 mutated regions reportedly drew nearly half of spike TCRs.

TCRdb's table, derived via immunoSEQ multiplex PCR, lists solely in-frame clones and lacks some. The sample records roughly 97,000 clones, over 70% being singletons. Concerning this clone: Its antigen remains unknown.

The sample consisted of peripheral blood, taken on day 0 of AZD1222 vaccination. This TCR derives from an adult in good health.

CDR3 loop: CASSQPDRPIYGYTF. CDR3 nucleotide sequence: TGTGCCAGCAGTCAACCAGACAGGCCCATCTATGGCTACACCTTC. The chain employs TRBV28 and TRBJ1-2; TRBD1 is a possible D gene (6 bases). This CDR3 has 15 amino acids. Looked up from germline, CDR1 is MDHEN and CDR2 is SYDVKM. Trimming took off 5 bases at V and 4 bases at J, with 17 bases between the two ends.